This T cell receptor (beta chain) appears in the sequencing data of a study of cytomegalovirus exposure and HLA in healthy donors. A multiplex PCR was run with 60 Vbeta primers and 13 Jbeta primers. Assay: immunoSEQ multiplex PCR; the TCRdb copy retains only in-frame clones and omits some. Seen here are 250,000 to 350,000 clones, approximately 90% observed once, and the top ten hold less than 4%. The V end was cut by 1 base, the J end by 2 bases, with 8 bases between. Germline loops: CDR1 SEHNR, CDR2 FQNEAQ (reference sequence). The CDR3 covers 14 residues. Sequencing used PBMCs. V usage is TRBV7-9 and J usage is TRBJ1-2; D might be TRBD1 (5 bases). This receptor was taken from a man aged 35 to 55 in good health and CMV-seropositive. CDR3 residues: CASSLETANYGYTF. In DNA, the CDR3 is TGTGCCAGCAGCTTAGAGACAGCCAACTATGGCTACACCTTC.